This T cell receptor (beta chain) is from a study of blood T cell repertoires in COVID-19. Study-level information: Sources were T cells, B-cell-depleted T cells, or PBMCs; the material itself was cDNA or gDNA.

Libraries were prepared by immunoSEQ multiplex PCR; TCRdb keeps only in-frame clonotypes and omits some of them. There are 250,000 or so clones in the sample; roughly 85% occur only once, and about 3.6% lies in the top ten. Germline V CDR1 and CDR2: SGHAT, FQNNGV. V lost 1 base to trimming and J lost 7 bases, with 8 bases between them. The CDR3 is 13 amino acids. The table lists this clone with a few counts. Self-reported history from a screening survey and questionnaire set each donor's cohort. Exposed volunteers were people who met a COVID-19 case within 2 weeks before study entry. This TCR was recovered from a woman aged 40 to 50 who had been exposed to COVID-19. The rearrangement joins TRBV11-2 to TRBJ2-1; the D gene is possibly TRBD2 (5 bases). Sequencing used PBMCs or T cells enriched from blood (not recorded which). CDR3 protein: CASSLARTNEQFF. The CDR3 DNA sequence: TGTGCCAGCAGCTTAGCCCGGACTAATGAGCAGTTCTTC. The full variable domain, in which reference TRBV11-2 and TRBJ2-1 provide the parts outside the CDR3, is EAGVAQSPRYKIIEKRQSVAFWCNPISGHATLYWYQQILGQGPKLLIQFQNNGVVDDSQLPKDRFSAERLKGVDSTLKIQPAKLEDSAVYLCASSLARTNEQFFGPGTRLTVL.